This TCR beta chain derives from a study of blood T cells in healthy people across ages. Study-wide background: Template-switching capture recovered about one barcoded beta molecule per two T cells. Study-wide results and caveats: Per million T cells, the diversity of TCR beta decreased roughly linearly as age advanced. There was a strong correlation between TCR beta diversity and naive T cell percentage.

It was with a sample-barcoded 5' primer and a J-beta primer mix that a second PCR of roughly 6 to 11 cycles was run. The authors tagged each cDNA molecule using a template-switch adaptor with 12 random nucleotides. One entry per CDR3 protein results from TCRdb running MiXCR on the 5' RACE reads. The sample lists more than 800,000 distinct CDR3 sequences, 35% to 50% occurring once. This clonotype was counted between two and nine times. Its antigen is not known. This CDR3 contains 14 residues. Deletions cut 3 bases from V and 1 base from J, with 10 bases between. Germline CDR1 and CDR2: SGHTA and FQGNSA.

The chain carries TRBV7-2 and TRBJ2-7, with D possibly matching TRBD1 (5 bases). The sample consisted of blood. The TCR was taken from an older woman in good health. The CDR3 loop reads CASSFRVPSYEQYF. The CDR3 nucleotides are TGTGCCAGCAGCTTCAGGGTTCCATCCTACGAGCAGTACTTC.